The rows below give T cell receptor beta chains drawn from one sample of a study of immune cell composition in non-small cell lung cancer. Libraries were prepared by immunoSEQ multiplex PCR; TCRdb keeps only in-frame clonotypes and omits some of them. The sample shows 1,000 to 1,300 clones, around 82% of them seen only once. Input material: lung tumor tissue. All receptors come from a human donor with non-small cell lung cancer. Each CDR3 is given with its conserved first and last residue. D genes are given only for firm matches. Only part of the rows carry a size: once, few, many, or a class if the clone is expanded.

clone_size	j_call	v_call	d_call	cdr3_aa	cdr3_nt
.	TRBJ1-1	TRBV6-5	.	CASRLSTEAFF	TGTGCCAGCAGATTGAGCACTGAAGCTTTCTTT
.	TRBJ2-1	TRBV27	TRBD2	CASSLGLAGVGGEVEQFF	TGTGCCAGCAGTTTGGGACTAGCGGGAGTGGGGGGGGAGGTTGAGCAGTTCTTC
.	TRBJ2-1	TRBV4-1	TRBD2	CASSHLLAGGLEQFF	TGCGCCAGCAGCCACCTACTAGCGGGAGGACTCGAGCAGTTCTTC
.	TRBJ2-7	TRBV6-5	.	CASSSGNHEQYF	TGTGCCAGCAGTTCAGGGAACCACGAGCAGTACTTC
.	TRBJ1-5	TRBV10-3	.	CAISEGGGGSNQPQHF	TGTGCCATCAGTGAAGGGGGGGGAGGGAGCAATCAGCCCCAGCATTTT
few	TRBJ2-1	TRBV2	TRBD2	CASSPWTSGGGGEQFF	TGTGCCAGCTCTCCTTGGACTAGCGGAGGGGGCGGTGAGCAGTTCTTC
once	TRBJ2-5	TRBV28	.	CASKLGGQGETQYF	TGTGCCAGCAAATTGGGGGGGCAAGGAGAGACCCAGTACTTC
few	TRBJ2-7	TRBV10-3	.	CAISEVSRPQLIDYEQYF	TGTGCCATCAGTGAGGTTTCGCGGCCTCAATTGATCGATTACGAGCAGTACTTC
.	TRBJ1-5	TRBV19	.	CASRADRTPNQPQHF	TGTGCCAGTAGGGCTGACAGAACCCCCAATCAGCCCCAGCATTTT
once	TRBJ2-1	TRBV7-6	TRBD2	CASSLELAYEQFF	TGTGCCAGCAGCTTAGAACTAGCGTATGAGCAGTTCTTC
.	TRBJ2-2	TRBV10-3	TRBD2	CAIGGGATGELFF	TGTGCCATCGGCGGGGGTGCCACCGGGGAGCTGTTTTTT
.	TRBJ2-5	TRBV11-2	TRBD1	CASSSTGGGTQYF	TGTGCCAGCAGCTCGACAGGGGGTGGTACCCAGTACTTC
.	TRBJ2-7	TRBV12-2	.	CASRLARIAGGRSYEQYF	TGTGCAAGTCGCTTAGCGCGGATAGCGGGAGGGCGGTCCTACGAGCAGTACTTC
.	TRBJ2-6	TRBV11-1	.	CASSSTGSSGANVLTF	TGTGCCAGCAGCTCAACCGGGAGCTCTGGGGCCAACGTCCTGACTTTC
.	TRBJ2-7	TRBV28	TRBD2	CASSLSLAGLSYEQYF	TGTGCCAGCAGTTTAAGCCTAGCGGGACTCTCCTACGAGCAGTACTTC
large	TRBJ2-1	TRBV2	.	CASTEGGGENEQFF	TGTGCCTCCACAGAGGGCGGGGGCGAGAATGAGCAGTTCTTC
few	TRBJ2-1	TRBV4-2	TRBD2	CASSPSGLAGYNEQFF	TGTGCCAGCAGCCCTTCGGGACTAGCGGGGTACAATGAGCAGTTCTTC
.	TRBJ2-7	TRBV27	TRBD2	CASSLAGGATYEQYF	TGTGCCAGCAGTTTAGCGGGGGGGGCTACCTATGAGCAGTACTTC
.	TRBJ1-1	TRBV5-1	.	CASSLDGIVGTEAFF	TGCGCCAGCAGCTTGGACGGGATAGTCGGGACTGAAGCTTTCTTT
.	TRBJ1-1	TRBV6-5	TRBD1	CASSPQQGRNTEAFF	TGTGCCAGCAGTCCTCAACAGGGGCGGAACACTGAAGCTTTCTTT
once	TRBJ2-1	TRBV19	TRBD2	CASSMLAGEYSQFF	TGTGCCAGTAGTATGCTAGCGGGAGAGTATTCGCAGTTCTTC
.	TRBJ2-7	TRBV11-1	TRBD1	CASSLPTGNEYF	TGTGCCAGCAGCTTACCGACAGGGAACGAGTACTTC
large	TRBJ2-7	TRBV7-9	TRBD1	CASSQAGTGSYEQYF	TGTGCCAGCAGCCAGGCCGGGACAGGGTCCTACGAGCAGTACTTC
few	TRBJ2-1	TRBV4-2	TRBD2	CASSRSGLAAYNEQFF	TGTGCCAGCAGCCGGTCGGGACTAGCGGCCTACAATGAGCAGTTCTTC
.	TRBJ2-1	TRBV27	TRBD2	CASSLGGRGYNEQFF	TGTGCCAGCAGTTTAGGCGGGAGAGGGTACAATGAGCAGTTCTTC
.	TRBJ2-3	TRBV30	TRBD2	CAWKVAYGGGESTDTQYF	TGTGCCTGGAAAGTAGCTTATGGGGGAGGGGAAAGCACAGATACGCAGTATTTT
.	TRBJ2-2	TRBV6-5	.	CASSPRLVNTGELFF	TGTGCCAGCAGCCCCCGGTTGGTGAACACCGGGGAGCTGTTTTTT
.	TRBJ2-7	TRBV4-3	TRBD2	CASSQGAASGPQTSYEQYF	TGCGCCAGCAGCCAAGGAGCGGCTAGCGGGCCCCAGACCTCCTACGAGCAGTACTTC
.	TRBJ2-2	TRBV6-6	TRBD1	CASSQTGAPNTGELFF	TGTGCCAGCAGCCAGACAGGGGCCCCGAACACCGGGGAGCTGTTTTTT
.	TRBJ1-1	TRBV19	.	CASSRHGNTEAFF	TGTGCCAGTAGTAGACATGGGAACACTGAAGCTTTCTTT
.	TRBJ2-1	TRBV21-1	.	CASSKYRDRGQYEQFF	TGTGCCAGCAGCAAATACCGGGACAGGGGGCAATATGAGCAGTTCTTC
.	TRBJ2-2	TRBV18	TRBD2	CASSLRRGERNGELFF	TGTGCCAGCTCCCTTCGCCGGGGGGAGCGGAACGGGGAGCTGTTTTTT
.	TRBJ1-2	TRBV19	TRBD1	CASRRDRDPYGYTF	TGTGCCAGTAGGCGGGACAGGGACCCTTATGGCTACACCTTC
.	TRBJ2-7	TRBV7-9	TRBD1	CASSPDRGYEQYF	TGTGCCAGCAGCCCGGACAGGGGCTACGAGCAGTACTTC
large	TRBJ1-2	TRBV30	TRBD1	CALEEDRGLLGYTF	TGTGCCCTGGAAGAGGACAGGGGGCTACTAGGCTACACCTTC
few	TRBJ1-2	TRBV27	TRBD1	CASSLTYPGQPYGYTF	TGTGCCAGCAGTCTTACCTATCCGGGACAGCCGTATGGCTACACCTTC
.	TRBJ1-2	TRBV19	TRBD1	CASSTGGTGPIGYTF	TGTGCCAGTAGCACAGGGGGGACAGGGCCGATTGGCTACACCTTC
.	TRBJ1-4	TRBV5-1	TRBD1	CASSLGDSRSEKLFF	TGCGCCAGCAGCTTAGGGGACAGTCGTTCTGAAAAACTGTTTTTT
.	TRBJ2-7	TRBV2	.	CASSLSPAYEQYF	TGTGCCAGCAGCCTTAGCCCGGCCTACGAGCAGTACTTC
.	TRBJ2-7	TRBV30	TRBD2	CAWSWLAGDEQYF	TGTGCCTGGAGTTGGCTAGCGGGAGACGAGCAGTACTTC